Below are 16 T cell receptor beta chains sequenced from a single sample in a study of T cell responses to AZD1222 COVID-19 vaccine. Assay used: immunoSEQ multiplex PCR; TCRdb lists only in-frame clones, some missing. The table lists some 110,000 clones, roughly 82% of them singletons. The starting material was peripheral blood, obtained on day 0 of AZD1222 vaccination. These TCRs come from an adult in good health.

This chain uses TRBV3-1 (or the pseudogene TRBV3-2) with TRBJ2-2; D not certain. CDR1 and CDR2 from the germline V gene are LGHDT and YNNKEL (reference sequence). The length of the CDR3 is 13 residues. Trimming removed 4 bases at V and 3 bases at J, with 6 bases between. The CDR3 here is CASSRLDTGELFF. In DNA form, the CDR3 reads TGTGCCAGCAGCCGGCTTGACACCGGGGAGCTGTTTTTT.

This clone occurred once. V gene TRBV30 combines with J gene TRBJ1-2; D is undetermined. The germline V and J ends were trimmed by 7 bases and 2 bases, with 11 bases remaining between them. This CDR3 region has 12 residues. Germline V gene sequence: CDR1 GTSNPN, CDR2 SVGIG (reference sequence). The CDR3: CALDISNYGYTF. The CDR3 nucleotides read TGTGCCTTGGATATCTCAAACTATGGCTACACCTTC.

CDR3 bases: TGCGCCAGCAGCCAAGTTGGCGAGGCCGGGGAGCTGTTTTTT. Its protein product is CASSQVGEAGELFF. V gene TRBV4-1 combines with J gene TRBJ2-2; D is unresolved. The V gene lost 1 base and the J gene lost 6 bases, with 9 bases spanning the gap. Germline CDR1 is MGHRA and CDR2 is YSYEKL. The CDR3 contains 14 residues.

This rearrangement joins TRBV4-2 to TRBJ2-2; 7 positions agree with TRBD2. Looked up from germline, CDR1 is LGHNA and CDR2 is YNFKEQ. The CDR3 consists of 17 residues. V was clipped by 0 bases and J by 0 bases; unmatched bases: 4. In nucleotides, the CDR3 is TGTGCCAGCAGCCAAGATCGGCTAGCGGCGAACACCGGGGAGCTGTTTTTT. Its translation: CASSQDRLAANTGELFF.

CDR3: CASSLPRQGFLDEQFF. As DNA, the CDR3 is TGTGCCAGCAGCCTTCCTAGACAGGGATTTTTGGATGAGCAGTTCTTC. This sequence joins TRBV7-2 and TRBJ2-1; 7 positions match TRBD1. The germline V gene has CDR1 SGHTA and CDR2 FQGNSA. V was pared by 5 bases and J by 8 bases, with 15 bases of the junction left unmatched. The CDR3 length is 16 residues.

The rearrangement uses TRBV9 and TRBJ2-3; no clear D. There are 14 residues in the CDR3. The V gene's germline CDR1 is SGDLS and CDR2 YYNGEE. Trimming pared 0 bases from V and 8 bases from J, leaving 13 bases between. In DNA, the CDR3 is TGTGCCAGCAGCGTAGACCCCGAGGTCGGTACGCAGTATTTT. It is translated as CASSVDPEVGTQYF.

There are a few counts of this clone. This specimen includes other DNA sequences encoding the same CDR3. DNA of the CDR3: TGCGCCAGCAGCTTTGGCGGTAACTATGGCTACACCTTC. Translated: CASSFGGNYGYTF. The chain has TRBV5-1 and TRBJ1-2; no firm D call. Germline V gene sequence: CDR1 SGHRS, CDR2 YFSETQ. V lost 2 bases and J 1 base, leaving 6 bases between the germline ends. This CDR3 contains 13 residues.

The V call is TRBV7-3, the J call TRBJ2-2; D remains unclear. The CDR3 spans 20 residues. V was clipped by 1 base and J by 0 bases, with 21 bases between them. Germline CDR1 and CDR2: SGHTA and FQGTGA. CDR3 loop: CASSLKPGRIPLPNTGELFF. The CDR3 DNA sequence: TGTGCCAGCAGCTTAAAACCCGGGCGCATTCCCCTTCCGAACACCGGGGAGCTGTTTTTT.

The count of this clone is one. The chain uses TRBV3-1 (or the pseudogene TRBV3-2) and TRBJ2-7; D ambiguous. CDR1 and CDR2 (germline): LGHDT, YNNKEL (reference sequence). The CDR3 consists of 14 residues. The V end was cut by 0 bases, the J end by 7 bases, with 13 bases between. The DNA of the CDR3 is TGTGCCAGCAGCCAAGATGGTGGTTTCTTTGAGCAGTACTTC. It yields the protein CASSQDGGFFEQYF.

This rearrangement joins TRBV5-1 to TRBJ1-3, with TRBD1 matching over 7 bases. The trim removed 6 bases at V and 0 bases at J, leaving 9 bases unmatched. Germline CDR1 reads SGHRS; CDR2 reads YFSETQ. The CDR3 contains 16 residues. The CDR3 coding sequence is TGCGCCAGCACCCAGGGGGGGGGCCTCTCTGGAAACACCATATATTTT. The encoded protein is CASTQGGGLSGNTIYF. Full variable domain (outside the CDR3, taken from reference TRBV5-1 and TRBJ1-3): KAGVTQTPRYLIKTRGQQVTLSCSPISGHRSVSWYQQTPGQGLQFLFEYFSETQRNKGNFPGRFSGRQFSNSRSEMNVSTLELGDSALYLCASTQGGGLSGNTIYFGEGSWLTVV.

The rearrangement links TRBV5-5 to TRBJ1-2; D gene ambiguous. Deletions cut 0 bases from V and 3 bases from J, with 12 bases between. Germline lookup yields CDR1 SGHKS and CDR2 YYEKEE (reference sequence). This CDR3 comprises 15 residues. The CDR3 DNA is TGTGCCAGCAGCTTGGCCGATTCACAGTACTATGGCTACACCTTC. Its protein is CASSLADSQYYGYTF.

The V gene is TRBV5-1, the J gene TRBJ2-5; 12 nucleotides align to TRBD2. The CDR3 is 18 amino acids. Looked up from germline, CDR1 is SGHRS and CDR2 is YFSETQ. The V and J ends lost 0 bases and 2 bases, in that order; junction bases with no gene match: 8. CDR3 loop: CASSLGPLAGGAQETQYF. As DNA, the CDR3 is TGCGCCAGCAGCTTGGGGCCACTAGCGGGGGGAGCGCAAGAGACCCAGTACTTC.

The chain carries TRBV6-5 and TRBJ2-6; TRBD1 aligns across 7 bases. The CDR3 is made up of 14 amino acids. The V gene end was trimmed by 11 bases and the J gene end by 4 bases; junction bases not matched to a gene: 8. The germline V gene has CDR1 MNHEY and CDR2 SVGAGI. The CDR3 nucleotides are TGTGCCGTCAGACAGGGCTCAGGGGCCAACGTCCTGACTTTC. It specifies CAVRQGSGANVLTF.

The J gene is TRBJ1-2, the V gene TRBV3-1 (or the pseudogene TRBV3-2); D perhaps matches TRBD1 (6 bases). The CDR3 runs to 17 residues. V was cut by 0 bases and J by 2 bases, with 16 bases left in between. CDR1 is LGHDT and CDR2 is YNNKEL in the germline V gene (reference sequence). CDR3 amino acids: CASSQDVSRGPNYGYTF. In DNA form, the CDR3 reads TGTGCCAGCAGCCAAGATGTTAGCAGGGGTCCCAACTATGGCTACACCTTC.

V usage is TRBV7-2 and J usage is TRBJ1-1, with TRBD1 matching 7 bases. The germline gives CDR1 SGHTA, CDR2 FQGNSA. With V trimmed by 2 bases and J by 4 bases, 7 bases remained unmatched. This CDR3 contains 15 residues. In DNA, the CDR3 is TGTGCCAGCAGCTTACTTACAGGGGATAGCACTGAAGCTTTCTTT. Its protein product is CASSLLTGDSTEAFF. Full variable domain (missing parts from reference TRBV7-2 and TRBJ1-1): GAGVSQSPSNKVTEKGKDVELRCDPISGHTALYWYRQSLGQGLEFLIYFQGNSAPDKSGLPSDRFSAERTGGSVSTLTIQRTQQEDSAVYLCASSLLTGDSTEAFFGQGTRLTVV.

The V gene is TRBV18, the J gene TRBJ2-1; 9 bases align to TRBD1. Germline V gene data show CDR1 as KGHSH and CDR2 as LQKENI. V shed 5 bases and J 6 bases; nucleotides not matched to a gene: 2. CDR3 length equals 13 residues. CDR3 in DNA: TGTGCCAGCTCAACGACAGGGGGCAATGAGCAGTTCTTC. Protein: CASSTTGGNEQFF.